The sequence of this TCR beta chain was determined in a study of T-cell memory formation after mild COVID-19. Study information: The TCR clusters were mostly specific to one donor. Study-wide points: Day 15 to 85 contracting clones showed balanced CD4/CD8; later expanders leaned CD4+. Memory cells collected pre-infection included some clones that later responded, suggesting cross-reactive memory joined.

This clonotype was observed at least ten times. Its antigen is unidentified. Constant-segment-primed 5'RACE gave TCR alpha and TCR beta cDNA libraries with sample barcodes and UMIs. TCRdb reanalysed the 5' RACE reads using MiXCR and keeps one entry per CDR3 protein. The data contain 300,000 to 400,000 distinct CDR3 sequences, roughly 15% of them singletons. This CDR3 is built from 11 residues. V was pared by 6 bases and J by 5 bases, with 7 bases between. Germline CDR1 is SGHTA and CDR2 is FQGNSA. What was sequenced was PBMCs or a T cell subset sorted from them (not recorded which). This receptor was taken from a man aged 18 to 30 who had mild COVID-19 (a few samples of this study predate the infection). Cell type and time point are not known. The chain carries TRBV7-2 and TRBJ1-2; D unclear. This chain's CDR3 is CASSAQYGYTF. Written as DNA, the CDR3 is TGTGCCAGCAGTGCCCAGTATGGCTACACCTTC.